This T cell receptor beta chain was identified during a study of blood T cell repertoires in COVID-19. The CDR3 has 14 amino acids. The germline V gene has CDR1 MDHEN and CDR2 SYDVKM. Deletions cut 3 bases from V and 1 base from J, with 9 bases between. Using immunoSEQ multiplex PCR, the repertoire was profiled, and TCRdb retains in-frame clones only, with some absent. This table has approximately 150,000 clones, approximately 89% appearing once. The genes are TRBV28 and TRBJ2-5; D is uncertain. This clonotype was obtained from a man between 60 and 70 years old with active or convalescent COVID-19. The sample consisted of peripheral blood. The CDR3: CASSFLHTQETQYF. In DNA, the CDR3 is TGTGCCAGCAGTTTCTTACATACCCAAGAGACCCAGTACTTC.